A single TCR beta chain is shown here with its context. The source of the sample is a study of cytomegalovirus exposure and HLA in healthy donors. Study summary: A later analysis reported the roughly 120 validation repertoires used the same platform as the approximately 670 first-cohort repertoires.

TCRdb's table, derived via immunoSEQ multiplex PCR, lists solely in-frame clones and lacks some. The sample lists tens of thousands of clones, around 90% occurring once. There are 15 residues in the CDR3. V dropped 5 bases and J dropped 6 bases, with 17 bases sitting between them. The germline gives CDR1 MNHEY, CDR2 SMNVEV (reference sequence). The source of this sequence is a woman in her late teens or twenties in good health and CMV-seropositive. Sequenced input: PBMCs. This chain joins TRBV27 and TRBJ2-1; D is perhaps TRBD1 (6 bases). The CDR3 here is CASSRDNMLRNEQFF. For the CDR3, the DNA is TGTGCCAGCAGTCGGGACAACATGCTGCGCAATGAGCAGTTCTTC.